Reported below is one TCR beta chain. Its matching antigen is unknown. The record originates from a study of T cell repertoires in cytomegalovirus infection. The study, taken as a whole, reports: Using cumulative public TCR beta family frequency, the authors identified those who carried CMV together with the relevant HLA.

TCRdb re-analysed the reads in MiXCR, keeping a single row per CDR3 protein. The sample holds 340,000 or so distinct CDR3 sequences, 25% seen once. This material consisted of cultured PBMCs, taken from culture after CMV antigen stimulation. This clonotype was obtained from a human donor in good health (CMV status not recorded). Some clones in this sample may be carry-over from other donors' samples.

The CDR3 sequence is CATSDSKRTSGTGELFF. The DNA of the CDR3 is TGTGCCACCAGTGATTCTAAAAGGACTAGCGGAACCGGGGAGCTGTTTTTT. This sequence joins TRBV24-1 and TRBJ2-2; 10 nucleotides agree with TRBD2. The V gene's germline CDR1 is KGHDR and CDR2 SFDVKD. CDR3 length: 17 residues. V gave up 2 bases and J gave up 5 bases; unmatched junction bases: 7.